The T cell receptor beta chain under discussion was sequenced for a study of response to subunit inactivated influenza vaccine. General study results and limits: Authors suggested each seasonal influenza vaccination recruits few new T cells.

Using its own MiXCR run on the RT-PCR reads, TCRdb lists one record per CDR3 protein. The table lists about 700,000 distinct CDR3 sequences, about 15% of them singletons. The CDR3 is made up of 17 amino acids. Trimming stripped 0 bases from V and 2 bases from J, with 16 bases between. Germline CDR1 MGHRA, CDR2 YSYEKL. This clonotype was picked up many times. Its antigen is unknown. This chain joins TRBV4-1 and TRBJ1-1; TRBD1 is a possible D gene (5 bases). Sample: PBMCs from blood, taken around 14 days before vaccination. The origin of this receptor is a man aged 50 to 59 who received an inactivated influenza vaccine. The CDR3 coding sequence is TGCGCCAGCAGCCAAGATCGGGGCAATCTGGCAAACACTGAAGCTTTCTTT. Protein: CASSQDRGNLANTEAFF.